The entry that follows covers one T cell receptor (beta chain) sequence. This clonotype was found a few times. Its antigen has not been determined. Per-base qualities were not stored, and no clone one base away is much larger. V is pared back by 4 bases and J by 0 bases, with 6 bases lying between the germline termini. Taken from cysteine to phenylalanine, the CDR3 has 13 residues. Kept here is only the CDR3 DNA, which spans 39 bases and is read in frame from base 1. CDR1 is given as SGHTA and CDR2 as FQGTGA, both from the germline V gene. The roughly 42 donors, aged roughly 6 to 90 years, were systemically healthy Caucasian individuals from Russia. Around 10 milliliters of peripheral blood were collected from each donor into EDTA-treated Vacutainer tubes. PBMCs were isolated by Ficoll-Paque density-gradient centrifugation, with at least 6.5 million obtained per sample. Total RNA, at least 5 micrograms per sample, was extracted from PBMCs with Trizol reagent. The percentages of naive CD45RAhigh/CD27high T cells were determined by flow cytometry on a PBMC aliquot from every donor.

Preparation of the library involved 5' RACE. The sequencing machine was an Illumina HiSeq 2500. A second 7 to 11 cycle PCR used a sample-barcoded 5' primer and a J-beta primer mix. A unique molecular identifier was introduced onto each TCR beta cDNA molecule by a template-switch 5' adaptor carrying 12 random nucleotides. Each sample yielded at least 2.5 million CDR3-containing paired-end reads. First-strand cDNA was synthesized from all RNA with the Mint cDNA synthesis kit, primed by a TRBC-specific oligonucleotide. Following uracil-DNA glycosylase treatment, a first 18-cycle PCR with universal primers M1SS and BC2_uni_R was performed on all cDNA. For the original study's pipeline: Each sample was normalized by randomly selecting 1 million high-quality reads, each carrying a distinct molecular identifier. Instead of being binned into consensus sequences, reads that shared molecular identifiers were thrown out. CDR3 identification, clonotype clustering and error correction used MiTCR with a Q25 quality threshold and the strictest error-elimination algorithm. Lower-bound total TCR beta diversity was estimated with a nonparametric unseen species model using Euler transformation. TCRdb reanalyzed the raw reads on its own, using fastp at Q25 for trimming and MiXCR for clone calling, and kept in-frame beta chains. Each record represents a unique CDR3 protein, reported with the most common genes and DNA among its rows. TCRdb's processing, not the study's, gives the V and J calls here. The sample profile shows some 1,000,000 distinct CDR3 sequences; 20% to 25% of them were found once. The top ten hold approximately 0.71% of the sample.

This sample is drawn from a study of blood T cells in healthy people across ages (dated by TCRdb to between 2015 and 2017). Study-wide context: In model experiments, template switching captured about one uniquely barcoded TCR beta cDNA molecule for every two T cells. Using deep sequencing normalized with unique cDNA molecular identifiers, the study measured how TCR beta repertoire diversity changes with age. The donors were split into four age groups: young (average around 16 years), middle-aged (39), aged (roughly 68) and long-lived (about 82). For two donors (one aged 18 to 30 and one aged 80 or older), the study analyzed two additional independent replicas of 1 million unique cDNA reads from the same blood draw.

Study-wide findings and limitations: A strong correlation was found between observed TCR beta diversity and the percentage of naive T cells measured by flow cytometry. Conclusive comparison of naive and antigen-experienced compartments was prevented by the profiling of bulk unsorted PBMCs. Donor CMV infection status was unknown, potentially confounding age-related changes in expanded clonotypes. Estimates of total diversity based on one million sequenced T cells were considered lower bounds and underestimates. The long-lived group showed more naive CD4+ T cells, fewer expanded clones and increased TCR diversity than the aged group, suggesting age selection. As age increased, observed TCR beta diversity per million T cells dropped in a roughly linear way, and a significant reduction was already evident by age about 36.

These data were likewise used in another study, on T cells of mothers and their children. That second publication adds: Donors were nine systemically healthy Caucasian individuals: three mothers and their six children. cDNA synthesis used all of the extracted RNA, with around 1.4 ug of RNA in each 15 ul reaction. In the second PCR, sample barcodes and 2-4 random nucleotides were introduced via the M1S primer. Over 9.5 million TCR beta CDR3 reads were obtained for each mother, and 2.7 million or so reads were obtained for each child. TCR recombination output is similarly shaped by thymic selection in related and unrelated pairs, with a minor effect exerted by inherited differences. Normalized repertoire overlap in related mother-child pairs was always slightly higher than in unrelated mother-child pairs, but the difference was never significant. With a sensitivity of about 100 clones per million clonotypes, no persistent microchimeric T cell clones were detected. To look for features that set related mother-child pairs apart from unrelated individuals, the researchers ran deep NGS to compare the TCR beta repertoires of mothers and children. Mothers averaged roughly 40 +/- 4 years of age and children averaged about 10 +/- 4 years. After adapter ligation with NEBNext reagents, the libraries were sequenced on Illumina HiSeq 2000 with 100+100 nt paired-end reads. To prevent cross-contamination, the mother and child libraries were prepared one month apart and sequenced in separate runs. Between roughly 500,000 and 2,100,000 distinct TCR beta clonotypes were identified per donor. Naive TCR beta clonotypes were estimated from low-frequency clonotypes matched to each donor's FACS-determined naive share, without sorting.

The chain uses TRBV7-3 and TRBJ1-1, with no confident D gene call. The sample comprised blood. The clonotype was recovered from a girl aged 2 to 10 in good health. Read as DNA, the sequence is TGTGCCAGCAGCTACCAATTGAACACTGAAGCTTTCTTT. It translates as CASSYQLNTEAFF.